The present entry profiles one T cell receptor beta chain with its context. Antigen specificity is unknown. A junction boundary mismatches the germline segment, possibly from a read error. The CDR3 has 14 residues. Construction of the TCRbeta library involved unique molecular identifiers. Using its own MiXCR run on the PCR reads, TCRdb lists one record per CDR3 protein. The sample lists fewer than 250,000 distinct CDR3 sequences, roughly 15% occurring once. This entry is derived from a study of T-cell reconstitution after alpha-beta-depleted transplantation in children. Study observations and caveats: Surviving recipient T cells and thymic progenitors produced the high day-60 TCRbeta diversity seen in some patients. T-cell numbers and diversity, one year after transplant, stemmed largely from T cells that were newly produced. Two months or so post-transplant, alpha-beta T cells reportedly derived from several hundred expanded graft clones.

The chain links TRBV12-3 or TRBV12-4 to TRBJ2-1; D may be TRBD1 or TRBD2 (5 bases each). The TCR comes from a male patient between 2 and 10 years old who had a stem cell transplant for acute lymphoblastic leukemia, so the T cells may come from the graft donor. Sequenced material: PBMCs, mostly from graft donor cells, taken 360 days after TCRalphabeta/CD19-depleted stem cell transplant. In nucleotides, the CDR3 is TGTGCCAGCAGAAGCAGACGGGGCTACGATGAGCAGTTCTTC. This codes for CASRSRRGYDEQFF.